This entry concerns a single T cell receptor (beta chain). Its antigen is still unknown. Between the trimmed V and J ends, which lost 0 bases and 7 bases, there was a span of 19 bases. The CDR3 contains 17 residues. The V gene's germline CDR1 is MNHNY and CDR2 SVGAGI (reference sequence). TCRdb passed the reads through MiXCR, listing each CDR3 protein once. The sample consists of roughly 600,000 distinct CDR3 sequences, roughly 26% of them appearing once. This specimen belongs to a study of T cell repertoires in cytomegalovirus infection. The wider study: CMV infection plus the matching HLA type was flagged by public TCR beta signatures.

Study results and caveats: HLA-C-restricted, CMV-specific TCR beta clonotypes were dominant ex vivo. Accumulated public TCR beta family frequency recognized individuals carrying CMV together with the relevant HLA.

The sequenced sample was CD8+ T cells from PBMCs. This chain links TRBV6-6 with TRBJ2-1; D unresolved. The receptor comes from a human donor in good health (CMV status not recorded). Some clones in this sample may be carry-over from other donors' samples. The CDR3 DNA reads as TGTGCCAGCAGTTACTCCCCCTTCGCTCCCCCAAGTAATGAGCAGTTCTTC. Translation gives CASSYSPFAPPSNEQFF.